The sequence of this T cell receptor (beta chain) was determined in a study of cytomegalovirus exposure and HLA in healthy donors. Study overall: Counted in an early data release were about 86 million unique TCRs from HLA-typed donors. Study-wide results and caveats: An assumption of roughly uniform sequencing depth across donors underlay the presence/absence analyses. CMV serostatus was the sole immune exposure data available.

This PCR relied on a set of 60 Vbeta primers and 13 Jbeta primers. This table comes from immunoSEQ multiplex PCR, and its TCRdb copy is limited to in-frame clones, with some not included. The table shows approximately 120,000 clones, with around 80% occurring only once. Per germline, CDR1 MDHEN and CDR2 SYDVKM. J gave up 0 bases and V 7 bases, and 1 base lay outside the gene matches. CDR3 length equals 14 residues. Worth noting for this clone: Antigen: not known.

Sequencing was performed on PBMCs. The sequence was collected from a female donor in good health and CMV-seronegative. The V call is TRBV28, the J call TRBJ2-1; 9 nucleotides line up with TRBD2. The CDR3 bases are TGTGCCAGCATTAGCGGGAGCTCCTACAATGAGCAGTTCTTC. It yields the protein CASISGSSYNEQFF.